These 25 T cell receptor beta chains came from one sample sequenced in a study of human T cells and chemical hapten exposure. One entry per CDR3 protein results from TCRdb running MiXCR on the RACE reads. Found here are more than 70,000 distinct CDR3 sequences, about 11% of them singletons; the top ten hold roughly 3.4%. Stated time point: patch test 1, 2 weeks after DPC sensitization. Treatment in this sample: therapeutic diphenylcyclopropenone sensitization with weekly scalp DPC. This specimen was whole blood, taken in connection with sensitization to the hapten diphenylcyclopropenone (DPC). The origin of the receptors is an older woman with alopecia areata. Some clones in this sample may be carry-over from other donors' samples.

This clonotype appeared many times. The chain links TRBV2 to TRBJ2-7; D not certain. Per the germline V gene, CDR1 is SNHLY and CDR2 is FYNNEI. The CDR3 consists of 16 residues. V lost 6 bases, J lost 1 base, and 19 bases lay in between. CDR3 nucleotide sequence: TGTGCCAGCAGCCAAAGGGTGGCCGACCCTTCCTACGAGCAGTACTTC. Encoded protein: CASSQRVADPSYEQYF.

The chain couples TRBV29-1 to TRBJ2-3; a possible D gene is TRBD2 (6 bases). V was trimmed by 3 bases and J by 6 bases, leaving 16 bases between them. CDR1 and CDR2 (germline): SQVTM, ANQGSEA. The CDR3 consists of 14 residues. DNA for the CDR3: TGCAGCGTTGACAGCGGGTTGGGTTCTGATACGCAGTATTTT. Its protein product is CSVDSGLGSDTQYF.

This clonotype has more than one count but fewer than ten. The rearrangement joins TRBV5-1 to TRBJ2-2; no reliable D call. Germline loops: CDR1 SGHRS, CDR2 YFSETQ. The CDR3 length is 12 residues. Trimming took off 1 base at V and 4 bases at J, with 2 bases between the two ends. CDR3 bases: TGCGCCAGCAGCTTGCCCACCGGGGAGCTGTTTTTT. It specifies CASSLPTGELFF.

The sample holds many counts of this clonotype. This chain connects TRBV12-3 or TRBV12-4 to TRBJ2-1; tentatively, D is TRBD2 (6 bases). V was shortened by 6 bases and J by 9 bases, with 12 bases between the two germline ends. This CDR3 contains 12 residues. This CDR3 reads CASRISGAEQFF. The CDR3 region has the DNA TGTGCCAGCAGGATTAGCGGTGCTGAGCAGTTCTTC.

This clonotype was seen repeatedly, ten times or more. V is TRBV30 and J is TRBJ2-7; D might be TRBD2 (7 bases). Trimming took off 3 bases at V and 6 bases at J, with 12 bases between the two ends. Germline V gene lookup returns CDR1 GTSNPN and CDR2 SVGIG (reference sequence). The CDR3 covers 12 residues. The DNA of the CDR3 is TGTGCCTGGAGCGGGGGGCCTCGCGAGCAGTACTTC. Its protein is CAWSGGPREQYF.

This chain joins TRBV28 and TRBJ1-5; D remains ambiguous. Per germline, CDR1 MDHEN and CDR2 SYDVKM. Trimming removed 4 bases from V and 0 bases from J, with 16 bases in between. The CDR3 length is 17 residues. The CDR3 DNA follows: TGTGCCAGCAGTTCCCTTAGGACGGCTTATAGCAATCAGCCCCAGCATTTT. Encoded protein: CASSSLRTAYSNQPQHF.

This clonotype has only a few counts. V gene TRBV20-1 combines with J gene TRBJ2-7; 7 bases are a match to TRBD2. Germline CDR1 DFQATT, CDR2 SNEGSKA (reference sequence). Unmatched junction bases numbered 9, after V lost 1 base and J lost 3 bases. The CDR3 contains 15 residues. CDR3 sequence reads: CSARGSREGLYEQYF. CDR3 nucleotide sequence: TGCAGTGCTAGAGGGTCCAGGGAGGGGCTCTACGAGCAGTACTTC.

This rearrangement joins TRBV5-4 to TRBJ2-7; 10 bases line up with TRBD1. Trimming removed 4 bases from V and 2 bases from J; junction bases left unmatched: 12. The CDR3 sequence is 17 residues long. Germline values: CDR1 SGHNT, CDR2 YYREEE (reference sequence). CDR3 nucleotides: TGTGCCAGCAGCCCGGGACAGGGGTTAGTAATGGCCTACGAGCAGTACTTC. It yields the protein CASSPGQGLVMAYEQYF.

Worth noting for this clonotype: A read error may explain this, as a much larger clone is one base away. The rearrangement links TRBV29-1 to TRBJ1-3; D is unclear. This CDR3 region has 12 residues. Trimming left V 2 bases short and J 0 bases short, with 2 bases between. CDR1 is SQVTM and CDR2 is ANQGSEA in the germline V gene. The DNA of the CDR3 is TGCAGCGTTGAAACCTCTGGAAACACCATATATTTT. It codes for CSVETSGNTIYF.

The CDR3 coding sequence is TGTGCCAGCAGTTCCAGGGTGCGATCGAGCACAGATACGCAGTATTTT. This codes for CASSSRVRSSTDTQYF. V and J are TRBV12-3 or TRBV12-4 and TRBJ2-3, with a tentative D call TRBD1 (5 bases). V lost 4 bases and J 0 bases, leaving 14 bases between the germline ends. The CDR3 totals 16 residues.

The V call is TRBV5-6, the J call TRBJ1-2; the D is unclear. Between the trimmed V and J ends, which lost 5 bases and 9 bases, there was a span of 20 bases. The CDR3 runs to 14 residues. In germline, CDR1 is SGHDT, CDR2 YYEEEE. The CDR3 loop is CASSWALSRSSYTF. As DNA, the CDR3 is TGTGCCAGCAGTTGGGCCCTTTCCAGGAGTAGCTACACCTTC.

This clonotype was found a few times. The rearrangement joins TRBV20-1 to TRBJ2-7; no definite D call. The CDR3 is 15 residues long. Trimming removed 6 bases from V and 2 bases from J, with 20 bases in between. CDR1 and CDR2 (germline): DFQATT, SNEGSKA (reference sequence). CDR3 protein: CSANRVAGLAYEQYF. In DNA form, the CDR3 reads TGCAGTGCCAATCGGGTCGCAGGCTTAGCCTACGAGCAGTACTTC.

The rearrangement joins TRBV29-1 to TRBJ1-2; maybe TRBD1 (5 bases). Germline loops: CDR1 SQVTM, CDR2 ANQGSEA. The CDR3 covers 12 residues. Trimming left V 5 bases short and J 6 bases short, with 13 bases between. CDR3 residues: CSVSMGVDGYTF. The CDR3 DNA is TGCAGCGTTTCCATGGGGGTAGATGGCTACACCTTC.

V gene TRBV18 combines with J gene TRBJ2-1; 12 bases match TRBD2. The V and J ends lost 0 bases and 9 bases, in that order; junction bases with no gene match: 3. The CDR3 contains 15 residues. Germline loops: CDR1 KGHSH, CDR2 LQKENI. CDR3 region: CASSPPTSGGGEQFF. The CDR3 bases are TGTGCCAGCTCACCACCGACTAGCGGGGGTGGTGAGCAGTTCTTC.

The rearrangement joins TRBV6-5 to TRBJ1-2, with D perhaps matching TRBD1 (5 bases). The V gene lost 2 bases and the J gene lost 6 bases, with 13 bases spanning the gap. Germline lookup yields CDR1 MNHEY and CDR2 SVGAGI. There are 14 residues in the CDR3. In DNA form, the CDR3 reads TGTGCCAGCAGTTACGATGCCCTGGGGGATGGCTACACCTTC. Its protein is CASSYDALGDGYTF.

This clonotype was detected only a few times. This chain connects TRBV20-1 to TRBJ2-3, with a weak D call TRBD2 (5 bases). Germline CDR1 reads DFQATT; CDR2 reads SNEGSKA (reference sequence). The CDR3 length is 14 residues. V shed 0 bases and J shed 4 bases, with 11 bases lying between them. The CDR3: CSARDPGVADTQYF. The CDR3 DNA sequence: TGCAGTGCTAGAGATCCCGGGGTCGCAGATACGCAGTATTTT.

This clonotype has ten or more counts. J is TRBJ2-1 and V is TRBV7-6; possibly TRBD1 for D (6 bases). Germline CDR1 and CDR2: SGHVS and FNYEAQ. The CDR3 spans 19 residues. V lost 5 bases and J 4 bases, leaving 27 bases between the germline ends. CDR3 DNA sequence: TGTGCCAGCAGCCCTAGGGTAGGAAGAGGGACACAATCTTACAATGAGCAGTTCTTC. Its protein is CASSPRVGRGTQSYNEQFF. Combining the CDR3 with reference TRBV7-6 and TRBJ2-1 gives the whole variable domain GAGVSQSPRYKVTKRGQDVALRCDPISGHVSLYWYRQALGQGPEFLTYFNYEAQQDKSGLPNDRFSAERPEGSISTLTIQRTEQRDSAMYRCASSPRVGRGTQSYNEQFFGPGTRLTVL.

This clonotype occurred many times. The chain uses TRBV7-2 and TRBJ1-2, with TRBD1 identical over 8 bases. The germline CDR1 and CDR2 sequences are SGHTA and FQGNSA. The CDR3 consists of 13 residues. J gave up 6 bases and V 5 bases, and 5 bases lay outside the gene matches. This chain's CDR3 is CASSRTGLDGYTF. CDR3 bases: TGTGCCAGCAGCAGGACAGGGTTGGATGGCTACACCTTC.

This clonotype was counted at least ten times. This chain connects TRBV18 to TRBJ2-5; no firm D call. This CDR3 has 11 amino acids. The germline V gene encodes CDR1 KGHSH and CDR2 LQKENI. The germline V and J ends were trimmed by 1 base and 7 bases, with 4 bases remaining between them. In DNA form, the CDR3 reads TGTGCCAGCTCACCACGCGGGACCCAGTACTTC. It specifies CASSPRGTQYF.

This clonotype was seen more than once but under ten times. The V call is TRBV10-3, the J call TRBJ2-7, with 9 positions matching TRBD1. Losses at the gene ends were 8 bases for V and 4 bases for J; bases not matched to a gene: 6. CDR3 length: 13 residues. Germline V gene sequence: CDR1 ENHRY, CDR2 SYGVKD. This CDR3 is CAIQGQGNYEQYF. As DNA, the CDR3 is TGTGCCATCCAGGGACAGGGAAATTACGAGCAGTACTTC.

This clonotype was counted at least ten times. The V and J genes are TRBV6-6 and TRBJ2-7, with 8 bases that match TRBD1. There are 15 residues in the CDR3. The germline CDR1 and CDR2 sequences are MNHNY and SVGAGI (reference sequence). Germline trimming cut 6 bases from V and 4 bases from J; bases unmatched to any gene: 11. The CDR3 sequence: CASRDGQGVGYEQYF. The CDR3 coding sequence is TGTGCCAGCAGGGATGGACAGGGAGTAGGTTACGAGCAGTACTTC.

At least ten counts were recorded for this clonotype. The chain links TRBV5-4 to TRBJ2-7; D possibly matches TRBD1 or TRBD2 (5 bases each). The germline V gene has CDR1 SGHNT and CDR2 YYREEE (reference sequence). CDR3 size: 14 residues. With 0 bases removed from V and 8 bases from J, the gap between germline ends came to 15 bases. The CDR3 nucleotides read TGTGCCAGCAGCTTGGGTGCCGGTGAGGGGCAGCAGTACTTC. It yields the protein CASSLGAGEGQQYF.

CDR3 sequence (DNA): TGTGCCAGCAGCTCGATGTACGAGCAGTACTTC. Its protein is CASSSMYEQYF. This sequence joins TRBV3-1 and TRBJ2-7; D is undetermined. The CDR3 is 11 amino acids. Germline V gives CDR1 LGHDT, CDR2 YNNKEL (reference sequence). V was cut by 5 bases and J by 4 bases, with 6 bases left in between.

This clonotype was counted at least ten times. V gene TRBV19 combines with J gene TRBJ2-3, with D possibly being TRBD1 or TRBD2 (6 bases each). The CDR3 runs to 16 residues. Trimming took off 9 bases at V and 0 bases at J, with 19 bases between the two ends. Germline loops: CDR1 LNHDA, CDR2 SQIVND (reference sequence). The CDR3 loop is CASSTRGPVSTDTQYF. DNA for the CDR3: TGTGCCAGCTCGACTCGGGGGCCGGTTAGCACAGATACGCAGTATTTT.

V and J are TRBV6-5 and TRBJ2-6; D may be TRBD1 or TRBD2 (5 bases each). V gave up 6 bases and J gave up 0 bases, with 15 bases separating them. CDR1 is MNHEY, CDR2 SVGAGI, per germline. This CDR3 is 17 amino acids long. Here the CDR3 DNA reads TGTGCCAGCAGGCTCCCGGGACGGAACTCTGGGGCCAACGTCCTGACTTTC. This sequence encodes CASRLPGRNSGANVLTF.